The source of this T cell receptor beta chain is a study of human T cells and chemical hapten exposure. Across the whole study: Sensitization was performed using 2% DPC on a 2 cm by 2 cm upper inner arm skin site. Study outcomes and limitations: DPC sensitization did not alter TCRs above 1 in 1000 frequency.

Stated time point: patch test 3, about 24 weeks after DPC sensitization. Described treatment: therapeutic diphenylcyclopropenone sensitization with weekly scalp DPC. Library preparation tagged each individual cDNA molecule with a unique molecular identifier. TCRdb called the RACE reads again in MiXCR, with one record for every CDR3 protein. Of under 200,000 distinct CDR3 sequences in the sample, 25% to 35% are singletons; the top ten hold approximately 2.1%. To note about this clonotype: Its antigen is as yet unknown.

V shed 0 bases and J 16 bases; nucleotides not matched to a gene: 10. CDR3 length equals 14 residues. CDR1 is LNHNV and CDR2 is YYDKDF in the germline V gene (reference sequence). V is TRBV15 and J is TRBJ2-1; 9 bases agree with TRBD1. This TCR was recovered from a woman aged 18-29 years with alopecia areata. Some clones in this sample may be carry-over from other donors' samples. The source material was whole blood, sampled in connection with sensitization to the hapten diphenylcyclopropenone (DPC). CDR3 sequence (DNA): TGTGCCACCAGCAGAGAGGTTAAGGGACAGGGAAATTTCTTC. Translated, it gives CATSREVKGQGNFF.